Sequencing of this TCR beta chain was carried out in a study of T cells expressing NK-cell markers. Findings and caveats of the study: Also leading the CD3+CD56-NKG2C+ fraction in several donors were these clonotypes.

CDR1 and CDR2 from the germline V gene are SGHVS and FQNEAQ. CDR3 size: 17 residues. About this clonotype: Antigen unknown.

After re-calling the 5' RACE reads, TCRdb lists one entry per CDR3 protein, DNA absent. Its table lists hundreds of thousands of distinct CDR3 sequences. Sequencing was performed on blood T cells: a sorted CD56 or NKG2C T cell subset, CD4+ or CD8+ T cells, or bulk PBMC T cells (not recorded which). The V gene is TRBV7-8, the J gene TRBJ2-1; the TCRdb call, TRBD2, lacks DNA for checking. The source of this sequence is a man between 18 and 29 years old in good health. The CDR3 sequence: CASTRPRASGKYNEQFF.